The present entry profiles one T cell receptor beta chain with its context. Its specific antigen is unknown. Base qualities are not recorded, but no much larger clone differs from it by a single base. This sample is drawn from a study of blood T cells in healthy people across ages (dated by TCRdb to the mid-2010s). Study-level background: In model experiments, template switching captured roughly one uniquely barcoded TCR beta cDNA molecule for every two T cells. To track age-related changes in TCR beta repertoire diversity, the study relied on deep sequencing normalized with unique cDNA molecular identifiers. Four age groups were formed from the donors: young (average roughly 15 years), middle-aged (just under 40), aged (roughly 59) and long-lived (about 80). To avoid experimental bias, donors of different ages were randomly spread across the sequencing lanes. Using the same blood draw, the study looked at two additional independent replicas of 1 million unique cDNA reads for two donors, one aged 18 to 30 and the other aged 80 or older. Overall study outcomes, separate from this receptor: Compared with the aged group, the long-lived group had more naive CD4+ T cells, fewer expanded clones and increased TCR diversity, a pattern suggesting age selection. As age increased, observed TCR beta diversity per million T cells dropped in a roughly linear way, and a significant reduction was already evident by age 40. Conclusive comparison of naive and antigen-experienced compartments was prevented by the profiling of bulk unsorted PBMCs. Estimates of total diversity from one million sequenced T cells were regarded as lower bounds and underestimates. Because the CMV infection status of the donors was unknown, age-related changes in expanded clonotypes may potentially have been confounded. There was a strong correlation between observed TCR beta diversity and the percentage of naive T cells measured by flow cytometry.

The CDR3 numbers 13 residues from cysteine through phenylalanine. Only CDR3 DNA remains: 39 bases, in frame from the first base. The V and J ends are trimmed by 7 bases and 1 base, leaving 10 bases between them. For CDR1 and CDR2, the germline V gene lists MDHEN and SYDVKM. Preparation of the library involved 5' RACE. Sequencing used an Illumina HiSeq 2500. A second PCR of roughly 6 to 12 cycles was performed with a sample-barcoded 5' primer and a J-beta primer mix. A unique molecular identifier was introduced onto each TCR beta cDNA molecule by a template-switch 5' adaptor carrying 12 random nucleotides. At least 2.5 million CDR3-containing paired-end reads were obtained from each sample. First-strand cDNA was synthesized from all RNA with the Mint cDNA synthesis kit, primed by a TRBC-specific oligonucleotide. Following uracil-DNA glycosylase treatment, all cDNA underwent a first 18-cycle PCR with the universal primers M1SS and BC2_uni_R. The paper's processing steps were these. For normalization, 1 million high-quality reads, each with a distinct molecular identifier, were randomly selected from each sample. Instead of being binned into consensus sequences, reads with shared molecular identifiers were discarded. CDR3 identification, clonotype clustering and error correction used MiTCR with a Q25 quality threshold and the strictest error-elimination algorithm. A nonparametric unseen species model with Euler transformation was used to estimate lower-bound total TCR beta diversity. The public sequencing data were trimmed at Q25 with fastp and processed into clonotypes with MiXCR by TCRdb, which kept only in-frame beta chains. Rows are combined by CDR3 protein, so each entry shows the most common genes and DNA. The V and J calls come from TCRdb's annotation, not from the publication. This sample comprises more than 700,000 distinct CDR3 sequences, 46% of them detected only once. Of the sample, 15% to 20% is held by the ten largest clones.

Systemically healthy Caucasian individuals from Russia, roughly 40 in total and aged about 6 to 95 years, were included as donors. Each donor gave around 9 milliliters of peripheral blood, collected into EDTA-treated Vacutainer tubes. Ficoll-Paque density-gradient centrifugation was used to isolate PBMCs, with at least 6 million per sample. Trizol reagent was used to extract total RNA from PBMCs, with at least 5 micrograms per sample. For every donor, flow cytometry on a PBMC aliquot measured the percentage of naive CD45RAhigh/CD27high T cells. Recombination connected TRBV28 to TRBJ1-2; a weak D assignment points to TRBD1 (5 bases agree). This TCR was recovered from a man older than 75 in good health. What was sequenced was blood. The base sequence is TGTGCCAGCACCCAGGACATTAACTATGGCTACACCTTC. Its amino acids are CASTQDINYGYTF.